Sequencing of this TCR beta chain was carried out in a study of blood T cell repertoires in COVID-19. Seattle patient enrollment occurred during active infection, with longitudinal follow-up thereafter. Some clones are missing from TCRdb's copy, which holds only in-frame ones; the method was immunoSEQ multiplex PCR. The data show 200,000 to 250,000 clones, 83% seen once. V shed 5 bases, J shed 2 bases, and the junction held 17 bases outside the gene matches. Per the germline V gene, CDR1 is SGHTA and CDR2 is FQGNSA. CDR3 length equals 19 residues. Sequencing input: peripheral blood. The origin of this receptor is a woman aged 25-40 years with COVID-19, enrolled during active disease. V and J are TRBV7-2 and TRBJ2-3, with 9 nucleotides matching TRBD2. DNA of the CDR3: TGTGCCAGCAGCGTCCGTGGCGGGAGGGCCATTCCCCCCACAGATACGCAGTATTTT. The encoded protein is CASSVRGGRAIPPTDTQYF.